These 22 T cell receptor beta chains were sequenced from one sample in a study of beta chain features in type 1 diabetes (dated by TCRdb to the late 2010s). Libraries were constructed by the immunoSEQ multiplex PCR assay. The High Capacity cDNA Reverse Transcription Kit was used to reverse transcribe all of the isolated RNA, meaning that expressed TCRB transcripts were what got sequenced. TCRdb mirrors the immuneACCESS table, restricted to in-frame sequences. Some clones are absent from its copies; in checked studies, under half trace to an unresolved V gene, and the reason for the others is unknown. In this sample the table shows hundreds of thousands of clones, 15% of which occur a single time. Around 0.095% of the sample is held by the ten biggest clonotypes. The sequencing sample was made of naive CD4+ T cells from blood. Interpreted using the paper, the cell subset or site label stands for: true naive CD4+ T cells. These receptors all stem from a man aged 18 to 29 in good health.

This clone was detected only a few times. This sequence joins TRBV9 and TRBJ2-3; D is uncertain. Trimming pared 4 bases from V and 5 bases from J, leaving 8 bases between. Germline loops: CDR1 SGDLS, CDR2 YYNGEE. The CDR3 length is 12 residues. The CDR3 coding sequence is TGTGCCAGCAGCTTCCTCGGAGATACGCAGTATTTT. Protein product: CASSFLGDTQYF.

This clone appeared a few times. J is TRBJ2-7 and V is TRBV18, with 8 bases aligning to TRBD1. V dropped 4 bases and J dropped 4; count of bases not matched to a gene: 9. The CDR3 is 15 amino acids. Germline V CDR1 and CDR2: KGHSH, LQKENI. Here the CDR3 reads CASSLNPGQAYEQYF. The CDR3 DNA reads TGTGCCAGCTCACTCAACCCGGGACAGGCGTACGAGCAGTACTTC.

This clone was counted a few times. The CDR3: CASSAPGSATEAFF. CDR3 coding DNA: TGTGCCAGCAGTGCCCCAGGGTCGGCCACTGAAGCTTTCTTT. This sequence joins TRBV6-5 and TRBJ1-1; TRBD1 might be the D (5 bases). Germline lookup yields CDR1 MNHEY and CDR2 SVGAGI. V lost 5 bases to trimming and J lost 4 bases, with 14 bases between them. The CDR3 is 14 residues long.

The genes are TRBV28 and TRBJ2-5, with TRBD2 identical over 9 bases. The CDR3 runs 20 residues. J gave up 2 bases and V 3 bases, and 19 bases lay outside the gene matches. Germline CDR1 and CDR2: MDHEN and SYDVKM. CDR3 in DNA: TGTGCCAGCAGTTTTCTGCCAGCGGGAGGTTCGTTAGGGAATCAAGAGACCCAGTACTTC. This gives the protein CASSFLPAGGSLGNQETQYF.

The rearrangement links TRBV9 to TRBJ2-1, with 9 bases that match TRBD2. The J segment lost 6 bases and the V segment lost 2 bases, leaving 6 bases of the junction unmatched. The germline V gene encodes CDR1 SGDLS and CDR2 YYNGEE. The CDR3 is made up of 15 amino acids. CDR3 bases: TGTGCCAGCAGCGTTGGCGGGAGGGCCGTCAATGAGCAGTTCTTC. This encodes CASSVGGRAVNEQFF.

V usage is TRBV4-1 and J usage is TRBJ1-2; 9 bases are shared with TRBD1. The V and J ends lost 6 bases and 1 base, in that order; junction bases with no gene match: 6. The germline V gene has CDR1 MGHRA and CDR2 YSYEKL. The CDR3 sequence is 15 residues long. The CDR3 sequence: CASRLGTGSNYGYTF. CDR3 nucleotides: TGCGCCAGCAGGCTTGGGACAGGGAGTAACTATGGCTACACCTTC.

There are a few counts of this clone. This rearrangement joins TRBV7-2 to TRBJ2-5; 7 nucleotides align to TRBD2. Germline lookup yields CDR1 SGHTA and CDR2 FQGNSA. This CDR3 comprises 16 residues. V shed 5 bases, J shed 4 bases, and the junction held 13 bases outside the gene matches. In DNA, the CDR3 is TGTGCCAGCAGCAGTTTTCGGACTAGTGTTTCAGAGACCCAGTACTTC. Protein sequence: CASSSFRTSVSETQYF.

The chain combines TRBV29-1 with TRBJ2-7; 8 nucleotides match TRBD1. Germline V gene sequence: CDR1 SQVTM, CDR2 ANQGSEA. Trimming removed 4 bases from V and 1 base from J; junction bases left unmatched: 9. The CDR3 is made up of 15 amino acids. The CDR3 DNA reads as TGCAGCGTTGCCCCCGGACAGGGTAGATCCTACGAGCAGTACTTC. It specifies CSVAPGQGRSYEQYF.

The genes are TRBV29-1 and TRBJ2-7; 7 positions match TRBD1. Germline CDR1 and CDR2: SQVTM and ANQGSEA. J lost 10 bases, V lost 2 bases, and 11 bases had no gene match. The CDR3 covers 13 residues. CDR3 in amino acids: CSVEKQGFLEQYF. For the CDR3, the DNA is TGCAGCGTTGAAAAACAGGGGTTCTTAGAACAGTACTTC.

The CDR3 nucleotides read TGTGCCAGCAGCCAAGAAGCCAGAGGAGGTGGTGGCTACACCTTC. Translating gives CASSQEARGGGGYTF. This chain joins TRBV4-2 and TRBJ1-2; no reliable D call. Germline V gives CDR1 LGHNA, CDR2 YNFKEQ. Trimming took 0 bases from V and 7 from J, leaving 15 bases between them. CDR3 size: 15 residues.

The chain links TRBV18 to TRBJ2-3; TRBD2 matches 10 bases. V lost 1 base and J lost 6; bases outside the gene matches: 7. This CDR3 is 16 amino acids long. CDR1 and CDR2 from the germline V gene are KGHSH and LQKENI. The CDR3 DNA reads TGTGCCAGCTCACCACAAGCGGGGGGGCAGGTGGATACGCAGTATTTT. Its protein product is CASSPQAGGQVDTQYF.

This rearrangement joins TRBV21-1 to TRBJ2-3; the D call in the table, TRBD2, was not verified against the DNA. TRBV21-1 is a pseudogene segment. This CDR3 region has 17 residues. The CDR3 DNA follows: TGTGCCAGCAGCCTACCTACCTTGCTACTAGCGACAGATACGCAGTATTTT. It encodes CASSLPTLLLATDTQYF.

This chain uses TRBV19 with TRBJ2-2, with D tentatively TRBD1 (6 bases). This CDR3 has 16 amino acids. V shed 3 bases and J shed 1 base, with 12 bases lying between them. Germline loops: CDR1 LNHDA, CDR2 SQIVND (reference sequence). The CDR3 nucleotides are TGTGCCAGTAGTATGGCCGGGACACGGAACACCGGGGAGCTGTTTTTT. As protein: CASSMAGTRNTGELFF. Full variable domain (outside the CDR3, taken from reference TRBV19 and TRBJ2-2): DGGITQSPKYLFRKEGQNVTLSCEQNLNHDAMYWYRQDPGQGLRLIYYSQIVNDFQKGDIAEGYSVSREKKESFPLTVTSAQKNPTAFYLCASSMAGTRNTGELFFGEGSRLTVL.

V and J are TRBV11-3 and TRBJ2-2, with a tentative D call TRBD1 (6 bases). The CDR3 loop spans 17 amino acids. The V end lost 5 bases, the J end lost 5 bases, and 21 bases lay between the germline ends. Germline V lookup: CDR1 SGHNT, CDR2 YENEEA. The CDR3 region is CASSLATGGMRTGELFF. CDR3 nucleotide sequence: TGTGCCAGCAGCCTCGCGACAGGCGGCATGCGTACCGGGGAGCTGTTTTTT.

This clone was found a few times. This chain connects TRBV28 to TRBJ1-2, with D maybe TRBD1 (6 bases). The V gene's germline CDR1 is MDHEN and CDR2 SYDVKM. The CDR3 covers 13 residues. V was trimmed by 4 bases and J by 5 bases, leaving 11 bases between them. The DNA for the CDR3 is TGTGCCAGCAGTTCCTCCCAGGGGTATGGCTACACCTTC. Amino acid sequence: CASSSSQGYGYTF.

The chain recombines TRBV6-1 with TRBJ2-5; TRBD2 agrees at 8 bases. The V segment lost 8 bases and the J segment 5 bases; nucleotides outside the gene matches: 7. Germline V lookup: CDR1 MNHNS, CDR2 SASEGT. The CDR3 contains 13 residues. The DNA of the CDR3 is TGTGCCAGCTACCGGGGGGGAGTGGAGACCCAGTACTTC. Translated: CASYRGGVETQYF.

This clone occurred a few times. The chain employs TRBV5-4 and TRBJ2-3; D remains ambiguous. Between the trimmed V and J ends, which lost 0 bases and 2 bases, there was a span of 4 bases. This CDR3 comprises 13 residues. The germline gives CDR1 SGHNT, CDR2 YYREEE (reference sequence). In nucleotides, the CDR3 is TGTGCCAGCAGCTTGGATCCCACAGATACGCAGTATTTT. Amino acids: CASSLDPTDTQYF.

This chain joins TRBV27 and TRBJ2-5; 11 bases match TRBD1. The DNA end is a closer match to TRBJ2-7, so the J assignment may be wrong. CDR1 and CDR2 (germline): MNHEY, SMNVEV (reference sequence). This CDR3 has 14 residues. CDR3 amino acids: CASRRRDRGYEQYF. CDR3 DNA: TGTGCCAGCAGACGCCGGGACAGGGGGTACGAGCAGTACTTC.

The V and J genes are TRBV5-1 and TRBJ1-1; D might be TRBD1 (6 bases). Germline loops: CDR1 SGHRS, CDR2 YFSETQ. V lost 4 bases to trimming and J lost 5 bases, with 15 bases between them. The CDR3 sequence is 14 residues long. The CDR3 reads CASSLNTGTTEAFF. The CDR3 nucleotides are TGCGCCAGCAGCCTAAATACAGGGACTACTGAAGCTTTCTTT.

V and J are TRBV6-6 and TRBJ2-7; D remains ambiguous. CDR1 and CDR2 (germline): MNHNY, SVGAGI (reference sequence). Trimming removed 5 bases at V and 6 bases at J, with 14 bases between. CDR3 length: 13 residues. CDR3 residues: CASSQYRDLEQYF. For the CDR3, the DNA is TGTGCCAGCAGTCAATACAGAGACCTCGAGCAGTACTTC.

The rearrangement joins TRBV7-3 to TRBJ2-2, with a possible D match to TRBD1 (6 bases). Trimming left V 1 base short and J 7 bases short, with 13 bases between. Germline values: CDR1 SGHTA, CDR2 FQGTGA. The CDR3 consists of 15 residues. The CDR3 loop is CASSLRLGAGGELFF. The CDR3 DNA reads TGTGCCAGCAGCTTAAGACTGGGGGCCGGCGGGGAGCTGTTTTTT.

Written as DNA, the CDR3 is TGCGCCAGCAGCTTGAGTAAGGTACCCATTTCCTACGAGCAGTACTTC. This codes for CASSLSKVPISYEQYF. The chain recombines TRBV5-1 with TRBJ2-7; no definite D call. V was clipped by 1 base and J by 1 base, with 15 bases between them. This CDR3 has 16 residues. The germline CDR1 and CDR2 sequences are SGHRS and YFSETQ. The full variable domain, in which reference TRBV5-1 and TRBJ2-7 provide the parts outside the CDR3, is KAGVTQTPRYLIKTRGQQVTLSCSPISGHRSVSWYQQTPGQGLQFLFEYFSETQRNKGNFPGRFSGRQFSNSRSEMNVSTLELGDSALYLCASSLSKVPISYEQYFGPGTRLTVT.